This entry concerns a single T cell receptor beta chain. Its antigen is not identified. V lost 3 bases, J lost 5 bases, and 5 bases stayed unmatched. The CDR3 length is 14 residues. The TRBV12-4/TRBJ1-2 clonotypes were amplified using barcode primers with ligated adaptors. TCRdb redid the calling of the multiplex PCR reads with MiXCR, one entry per CDR3 protein. The sample has about 500 distinct CDR3 sequences, roughly a fifth seen once. Treg sorting used a CD4+CD25+CD127-/low gate. Study-wide findings and caveats: The TCR gene usage of tumor memory CD4+ T cells clustered together with blood and lymph node memory CD4+ cells and with lymph node naive CD4+ cells. Tumor Treg TCRs overlapped most with tumor naive CD4+ cells.

The sequenced material came from tumor-infiltrating Tregs sorted from the breast tumor. This receptor was taken from a female donor with breast cancer. The chain links TRBV12-3 or TRBV12-4 to TRBJ1-2; 8 bases align to TRBD1. Here the CDR3 DNA reads TGTGCCAGCAGTTTGGTAGGACAGGGTTATGGCTACACCTTC. It is translated as CASSLVGQGYGYTF.